This TCR beta chain derives from a study of Ad26.COV2.S vaccination and SARS-CoV-2 variants. Study-wide results and caveats: People given the vaccine had a wider spike-specific TCR breadth than placebo recipients did. Recipients of vaccine and of placebo showed similar breadth of their non-spike TCR repertoires. Substantial post-vaccination breadth of spike-specific CD8+ and CD4+ T cell responses was reported.

From germline, CDR1 is LNHDA and CDR2 SQIVND (reference sequence). V shed 8 bases, J shed 4 bases, and the junction held 13 bases outside the gene matches. CDR3 size: 15 residues. Clones were read by immunoSEQ multiplex PCR, and TCRdb kept only the in-frame ones, dropping some. Of over 400,000 clones in the sample, 90% were seen once. Documented treatment: around 19 received Ad26.COV2.S at low or high dose, single or two shots; about 5 received placebo; per-sample allocation not given. The investigators took samples on day 63 after the first vaccine or placebo injection. The vaccine delivered Wuhan-strain SARS-CoV-2 spike through an Ad26 vector. As for this clone: Its antigen is undetermined.

V gene TRBV19 combines with J gene TRBJ1-1; 7 bases match TRBD1. The clonotype comes from a person aged 18-60 years who received the Ad26.COV2.S COVID-19 vaccine or a placebo. Here the sequenced sample was peripheral blood, taken in a trial of Ad26.COV2.S vaccine versus placebo. In DNA, the CDR3 is TGTGCCAGTCGATTTGGTAAGGGGGCCGGCACTGAAGCTTTCTTT. Amino acid sequence: CASRFGKGAGTEAFF.